This TCR beta chain was profiled in a study of blood T cells in healthy people across ages. The V end lost 7 bases, the J end lost 1 base, and 6 bases lay between the germline ends. CDR1 and CDR2 (germline): MDHEN, SYDVKM. The CDR3 is made up of 12 amino acids. Primers used in a second PCR of about 7 to 12 cycles were a sample-barcoded 5' primer and a J-beta primer mix. A tag from a template-switch adaptor with 12 random nucleotides marked each cDNA molecule. TCRdb re-derived calls from the 5' RACE reads in MiXCR, one entry per CDR3 protein. This table has hundreds of thousands of distinct CDR3 sequences, approximately 21% appearing once. Every sample gave at least 5.5 micrograms of total RNA when it was extracted. Findings and caveats of the study: Roughly linear age-related decline in beta diversity appeared, significant by age roughly 40. Considered underestimates were the diversity estimates obtained from one million T cells.

Of note for this clonotype: Its target is not known.

The origin of this receptor is a man between 65 and 80 years old in good health. The chain joins TRBV28 to TRBJ2-3; no reliable D call. The material sequenced was blood. The CDR3 reads CASNSGTDTQYF. CDR3 in DNA: TGTGCCAGCAACTCGGGCACAGATACGCAGTATTTT. Variable domain in full (rest from reference TRBV28 and TRBJ2-3): DVKVTQSSRYLVKRTGEKVFLECVQDMDHENMFWYRQDPGLGLRLIYFSYDVKMKEKGDIPEGYSVSREKKERFSLILESASTNQTSMYLCASNSGTDTQYFGPGTRLTVL.